What follows describes a single T cell receptor (beta chain). This sample stems from a study of blood T cell repertoires in COVID-19. Study context: Acute and convalescent COVID-19 specimens originated in the United States, Italy and Spain. T cells, B-cell-depleted T cells, or PBMCs provided the cDNA or gDNA that served as material.

The CDR3 spans 15 residues. The germline V and J ends were trimmed by 3 bases and 3 bases, with 16 bases remaining between them. Germline lookup yields CDR1 SGHKS and CDR2 YYEKEE (reference sequence). Study processing details: Amplification of reference gene primers provided the estimated nucleated cell counts. Using immunoSEQ multiplex PCR, the repertoire was profiled, and TCRdb retains in-frame clones only, with some absent. Clonal size and the V and J genes are those of that table, whereas D and trimming came from the DNA. The repertoire consists of around 230,000 clones, with about four fifths occurring once and the leading ten covering about 9.5%.

The TCR comes from a woman over 75 with acute or convalescent COVID-19. Material: peripheral blood. This chain uses TRBV5-5 with TRBJ2-7, with a possible D match to TRBD1 (5 bases). This CDR3 is CASSSDISPVYEQYF. CDR3 sequence (DNA): TGTGCCAGCAGCTCGGACATCTCTCCCGTCTACGAGCAGTACTTC.